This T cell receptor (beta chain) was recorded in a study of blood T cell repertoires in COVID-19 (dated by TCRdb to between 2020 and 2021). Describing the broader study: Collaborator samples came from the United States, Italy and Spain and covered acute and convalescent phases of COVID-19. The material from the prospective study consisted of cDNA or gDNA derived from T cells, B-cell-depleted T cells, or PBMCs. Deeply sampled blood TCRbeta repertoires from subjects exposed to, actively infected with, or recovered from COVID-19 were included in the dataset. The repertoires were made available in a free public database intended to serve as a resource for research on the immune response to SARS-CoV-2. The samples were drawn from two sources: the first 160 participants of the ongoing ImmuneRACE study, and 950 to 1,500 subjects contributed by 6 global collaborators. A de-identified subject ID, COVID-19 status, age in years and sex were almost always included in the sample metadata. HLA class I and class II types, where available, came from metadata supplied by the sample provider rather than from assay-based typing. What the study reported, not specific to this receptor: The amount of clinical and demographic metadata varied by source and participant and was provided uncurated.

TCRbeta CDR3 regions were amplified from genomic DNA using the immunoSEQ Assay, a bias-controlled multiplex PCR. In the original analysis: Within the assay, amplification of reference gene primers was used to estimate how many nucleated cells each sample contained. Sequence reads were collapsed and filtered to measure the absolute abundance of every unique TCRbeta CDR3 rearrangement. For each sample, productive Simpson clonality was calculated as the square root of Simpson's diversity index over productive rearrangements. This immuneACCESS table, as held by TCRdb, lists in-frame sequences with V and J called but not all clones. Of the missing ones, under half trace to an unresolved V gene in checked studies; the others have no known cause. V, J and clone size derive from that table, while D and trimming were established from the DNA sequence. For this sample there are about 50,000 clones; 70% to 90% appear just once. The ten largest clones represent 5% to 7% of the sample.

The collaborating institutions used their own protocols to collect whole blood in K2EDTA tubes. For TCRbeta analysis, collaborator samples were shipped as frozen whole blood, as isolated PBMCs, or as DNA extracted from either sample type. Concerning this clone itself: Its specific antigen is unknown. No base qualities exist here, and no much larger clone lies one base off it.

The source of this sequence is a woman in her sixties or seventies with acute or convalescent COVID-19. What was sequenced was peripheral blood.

The CDR3 sequence is CASSTRREAGELFF. The DNA sequence is as follows: TGTGCCAGTAGTACTCGCCGGGAGGCCGGGGAGCTGTTTTTT. The chain joins TRBV19 to TRBJ2-2; 7 of the junction bases match TRBD2. Counted from cysteine to phenylalanine, this CDR3 has 14 amino acids. Only CDR3 DNA is held: 42 bases, read in frame from base 1. From the germline V gene (reference sequence), CDR1 is LNHDA and CDR2 is SQIVND. Compared with germline, V lacks 4 bases and J lacks 6 bases; bases without a gene match: 5.